The T cell receptor (beta chain) under discussion was sequenced for a study of tumor-infiltrating lymphocytes in primary liver carcinoma. Study overall: Sample yields, roughly 3.65 to 7.5 million productive TCRbeta reads, were similar across the tissue types.

Study-wide points: Compared with blood, tumor repertoires held significantly more in their top 250 clones.

Without any cell sorting, about 20-32 mg of bulk tissue yielded co-extracted RNA and DNA. The researchers produced TCR beta cDNA from approximately 550 ng total RNA with a constant-region primer. Nested multiplex PCR, run for three rounds with slightly modified ARM-PCR, yielded TCR beta libraries. TRBV1-TRBV30 forward and Cbeta reverse primers drove the first two approximately 10-cycle rounds. TCRdb passed the multiplex PCR reads through MiXCR, listing each CDR3 protein once. The table has about 92,000 distinct CDR3 sequences, about 73% seen once. In regard to this clonotype: What it recognizes is unknown. This sequence may be a read error, since a much larger clone differs from it by one base. The CDR3 ends on some other residue instead of the conserved phenylalanine or tryptophan, so this is likely a read error.

The CDR3 is 14 amino acids. Germline CDR1 SGHKS, CDR2 YYEKEE (reference sequence). Trimming removed 1 base from V and 4 bases from J, with 9 bases in between. The sequence was obtained from a man aged 40-49 years with primary liver carcinoma and hepatitis B virus infection. The sample was tumor-adjacent normal liver tissue. The V gene is TRBV5-5, the J gene TRBJ2-1; D not certain. The DNA for the CDR3 is TGTGCCAGCAGCTTGCCGCTGGATTACAATGAGCAGTTCTCC. As protein: CASSLPLDYNEQFS.